The present TCR beta chain was sequenced within a study of Tregs in tolerant kidney transplant recipients (dated by TCRdb to about 2019). With respect to the entire study: The transplants used related donors along with nonmyeloablative bone marrow transplantation, and in the human trials mixed chimerism was transient. Before combined kidney and bone marrow transplantation, this study identified donor-specific regulatory T cells using TCRbeta sequencing and then followed those same cells after transplant. Beyond this particular receptor, the publication reports: Biological reproducibility was not examined directly, but technical replication error appeared to be minimal. For some patients, the PCR primers changed as time went on, which meant samples from those patients could not be compared with one another at the nucleotide level. The most biologically relevant and donor-specific TCRbeta repertoire appeared to be identified by expanding Tregs with activated donor B cells. Because only a small number of patients were included, the study had limitations, and the results will need to be validated in larger populations as well as under other immunosuppression protocols. Donor-specific Treg expansion was found to exceed global Treg expansion in tolerant patients, suggesting antigen-driven rather than nonspecific expansion.

From cysteine to phenylalanine, the CDR3 is 11 amino acids long. Solely the CDR3 DNA is kept, with 33 bases framed from the first base. The germline V gene supplies CDR1 SGHVS and CDR2 FQNEAQ. Relative to germline, V is 5 bases shorter and J is 5 bases shorter, with 6 bases between their ends. This clone was observed a single time. What antigen it recognizes has not been identified. Qualities for individual bases were not recorded, and no much larger clone is one base off. The sample's time point, from its label and the paper: blood sample drawn before combined kidney and bone marrow transplant. Unstimulated Tregs (CD4+CD25+CD127-), CD4+ non-Tregs (CD4+CD25-), CD4 and CD8 cells were FACS-sorted from thawed PBMCs. Patients were a few combined kidney and bone marrow transplant recipients from the ITN036ST trial, and only these trial subjects had samples available. Healthy control blood was processed to PBMCs by Ficoll density gradient and cryopreserved, and patient PBMCs were collected before and after transplant.

Genomic DNA was extracted from sorted cells with the QIAGEN DNeasy Blood and Tissue Kit for TCRbeta CDR3 sequencing. High-throughput TCRbeta CDR3 sequencing, including PCR amplification with bias correction and internal controls, was performed commercially through immunoSEQ. Regarding the original processing steps: Unique productive TCRbeta sequences were defined by CDR3 nucleotide sequence where primers matched, and otherwise by CDR3 amino acid sequence together with Vbeta and Jbeta genes. As a correction for sorting error, sequences shared between sorted populations at a frequency ratio of 2:1 or less were discarded, and the remaining shared sequences were assigned to the higher population. A sequence was defined as donor-reactive if the sequence was expanded at least 5-fold in CFSE-low cells compared with unstimulated cells and had a frequency of at least 0.01% in CFSE-low cells. Jensen-Shannon divergence calculated on the top 100 TCRbeta sequences ranked by frequency was used to measure repertoire divergence. When a sample had multiple sequencing runs, each run was corrected for sorting error separately and the runs were then pooled. TCRdb mirrors the immuneACCESS table, restricted to in-frame sequences. Some clones are absent from its copies; in checked studies, under half trace to an unresolved V gene, and the reason for the others is unknown. The V and J calls and clone size are taken from that table; D and trimming were inferred from the DNA. The sample contains tens of thousands of clones, more than 85% of them found a single time. The ten largest clones take up 0.46% of the sample.

The origin of this receptor is a human donor who received a combined kidney and bone marrow transplant. The sequencing used CD4+ T cells from blood, collected before the transplant. Recombination joined TRBV7-8 with TRBJ2-5; TRBD2 might be the D gene, on 5 matching bases. The bases are TGTGCCAGCAGCAGGAGGGAGACCCAGTACTTC. This codes for CASSRRETQYF.